This T cell receptor beta chain was sequenced for a study of identical twins. The study, taken as a whole, reports: Zero-insertion analyses were open to partial confounding by invariant MAIT and iNKT cells. Modelling underestimated the level of out-of-frame TCR alpha sharing observed in monozygotic twins. Within beta out-of-frame sequences, the excess sharing observed between twins was weaker.

The CDR3 runs 14 residues. The trim removed 2 bases at V and 13 bases at J, leaving 10 bases unmatched. Germline CDR1 and CDR2: SGHRS and YFSETQ. A word on this clonotype: What it recognizes is unknown.

TCRdb reprocessed the 5' RACE reads via MiXCR and lists one record per CDR3 protein. The sample carries about 530,000 distinct CDR3 sequences, under 25% recorded once. The sample was also linked to a second study, of yellow fever vaccine responses in identical twins. Per that study: Twins' T cell vaccine responses reportedly looked partly convergent, partly personalized.

Source material: CD4+ T cells sorted from blood. This receptor was identified in a woman aged 18-29 years in good health. The chain joins TRBV5-1 to TRBJ2-2, with 8 bases that match TRBD1. The CDR3 here is CASSFDRGRLGLFF. The CDR3 DNA follows: TGCGCCAGCAGCTTTGACAGGGGCCGCCTCGGGCTGTTTTTT. The full variable domain, completed using reference TRBV5-1 and TRBJ2-2, is KAGVTQTPRYLIKTRGQQVTLSCSPISGHRSVSWYQQTPGQGLQFLFEYFSETQRNKGNFPGRFSGRQFSNSRSEMNVSTLELGDSALYLCASSFDRGRLGLFFGEGSRLTVL.